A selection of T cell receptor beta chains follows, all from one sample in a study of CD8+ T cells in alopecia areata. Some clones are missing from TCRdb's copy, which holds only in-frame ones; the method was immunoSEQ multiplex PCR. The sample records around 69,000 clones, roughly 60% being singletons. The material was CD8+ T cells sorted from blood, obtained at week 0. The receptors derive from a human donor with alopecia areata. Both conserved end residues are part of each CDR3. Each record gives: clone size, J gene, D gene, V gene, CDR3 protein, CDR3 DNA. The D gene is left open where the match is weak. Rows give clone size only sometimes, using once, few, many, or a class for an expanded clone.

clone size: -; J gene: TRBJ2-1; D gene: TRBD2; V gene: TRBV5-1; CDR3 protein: CASSLLSGRVEQFF; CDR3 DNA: TGCGCCAGCAGCTTGTTGTCCGGGAGGGTTGAGCAGTTCTTC
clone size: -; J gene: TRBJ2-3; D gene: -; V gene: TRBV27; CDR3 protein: CASSLSPRTDTQYF; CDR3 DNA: TGTGCCAGCAGTTTATCCCCCCGCACAGATACGCAGTATTTT
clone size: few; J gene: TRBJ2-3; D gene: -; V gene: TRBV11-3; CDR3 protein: CASSLADDTDTQYF; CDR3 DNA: TGTGCCAGCAGCTTAGCGGACGACACAGATACGCAGTATTTT
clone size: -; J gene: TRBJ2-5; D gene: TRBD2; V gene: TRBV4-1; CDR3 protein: CASSQALAGAETQYF; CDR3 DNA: TGCGCCAGCAGCCAAGCCCTAGCGGGAGCGGAGACCCAGTACTTC
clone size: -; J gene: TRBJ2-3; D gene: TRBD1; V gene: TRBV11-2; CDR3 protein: CASSLTGGEGTDTQYF; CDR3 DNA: TGTGCCAGCAGCTTAACAGGGGGAGAGGGGACAGATACGCAGTATTTT
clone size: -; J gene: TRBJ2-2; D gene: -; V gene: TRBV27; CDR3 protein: CASSPRGGATGTGELFF; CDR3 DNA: TGTGCCAGCAGTCCCCGGGGAGGAGCTACGGGTACCGGGGAGCTGTTTTTT
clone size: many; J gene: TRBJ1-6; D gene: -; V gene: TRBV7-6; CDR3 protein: CASSPHNGGSYNSPLHF; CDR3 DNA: TGTGCCAGCAGCCCCCATAACGGGGGATCCTATAATTCACCCCTCCACTTT
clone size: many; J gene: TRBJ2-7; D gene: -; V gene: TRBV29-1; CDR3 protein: CSVEFTDLWGQYEQYF; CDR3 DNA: TGCAGCGTTGAGTTTACGGATCTGTGGGGTCAGTACGAGCAGTACTTC
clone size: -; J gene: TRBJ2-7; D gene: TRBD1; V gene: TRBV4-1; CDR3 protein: CASSQEGTGPYEQYF; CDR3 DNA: TGCGCCAGCAGCCAAGAGGGGACAGGTCCCTACGAGCAGTACTTC
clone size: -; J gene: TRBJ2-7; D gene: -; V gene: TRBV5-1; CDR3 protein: CASSFRDSDYEQYF; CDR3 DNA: TGCGCCAGCAGCTTCCGGGACTCGGACTACGAGCAGTACTTC
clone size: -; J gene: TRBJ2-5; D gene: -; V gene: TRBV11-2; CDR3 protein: CASSLVGSQETQYF; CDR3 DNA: TGTGCCAGCAGCTTAGTAGGGTCCCAAGAGACCCAGTACTTC
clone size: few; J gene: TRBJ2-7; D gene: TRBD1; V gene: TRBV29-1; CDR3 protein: CSVEDRGKRPYEQYF; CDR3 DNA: TGCAGCGTTGAGGACAGGGGGAAGAGGCCCTACGAGCAGTACTTC
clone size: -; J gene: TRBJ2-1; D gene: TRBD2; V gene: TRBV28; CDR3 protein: CASSYGYGRGSSYNEQFF; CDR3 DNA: TGTGCCAGCAGTTATGGGTACGGGAGGGGGAGCTCCTACAATGAGCAGTTCTTC
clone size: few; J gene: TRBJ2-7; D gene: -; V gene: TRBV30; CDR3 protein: CAWSVSIAYEQYF; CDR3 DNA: TGTGCCTGGAGTGTATCGATAGCCTACGAGCAGTACTTC
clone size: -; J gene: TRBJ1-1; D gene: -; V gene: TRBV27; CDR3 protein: CASSLSAATEAFF; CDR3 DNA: TGTGCCAGCAGTTTATCGGCCGCCACTGAAGCTTTCTTT
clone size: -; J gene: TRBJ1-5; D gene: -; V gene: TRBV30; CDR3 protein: CAWNLGVGNQPQHF; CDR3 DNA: TGTGCCTGGAATTTGGGGGTCGGCAATCAGCCCCAGCATTTT